These 11 T cell receptor beta chains were sequenced from one sample in a study of siplizumab effects on memory and regulatory T cells. Coculturing at 37°C lasted under 7 days for the mixed lymphocyte reaction cells. No cognate antigen is known for these TCRs. TCRdb's copy holds only in-frame clones and misses some; the assay was immunoSEQ multiplex PCR. This repertoire shows 17,000 or so clones, 35% to 60% found once; its top ten account for around 5%. The sequenced material came from CFSE-low (dividing) CD4+ T cells sorted from an allogeneic mixed lymphocyte reaction. These TCRs come from a human donor in good health; the cells came from an allogeneic mixed lymphocyte reaction.

The genes are TRBV6-5 and TRBJ2-7; D might be TRBD1 (6 bases). The V end lost 2 bases, the J end lost 4 bases, and 12 bases lay between the germline ends. The CDR3 sequence is 14 residues long. Germline V gene lookup returns CDR1 MNHEY and CDR2 SVGAGI. The CDR3: CASSYVTGPYEQYF. DNA of the CDR3: TGTGCCAGCAGTTACGTGACAGGTCCTTACGAGCAGTACTTC.

This clone was observed a few times. The genes are TRBV19 and TRBJ1-2; unclear D gene. Trimming stripped 2 bases from V and 7 bases from J, with 5 bases between. The germline V gene encodes CDR1 LNHDA and CDR2 SQIVND (reference sequence). This CDR3 contains 11 residues. DNA of the CDR3: TGTGCCAGTAGTATACTCAGTGGCTACACCTTC. It specifies CASSILSGYTF.

J is TRBJ2-5 and V is TRBV5-1; D not certain. CDR3 length: 12 residues. Germline V gives CDR1 SGHRS, CDR2 YFSETQ. Trimming pared 0 bases from V and 4 bases from J, leaving 4 bases between. CDR3: CASSLAPETQYF. The CDR3 DNA follows: TGCGCCAGCAGCTTGGCCCCAGAGACCCAGTACTTC.

The chain has TRBV11-3 and TRBJ2-5; tentatively, D is TRBD2 (6 bases). CDR1 SGHNT and CDR2 YENEEA come from the germline V gene. Between the trimmed V and J ends, which lost 0 bases and 4 bases, there was a span of 12 bases. The CDR3 is made up of 15 amino acids. CDR3 coding DNA: TGTGCCAGCAGCTTAGAGAACGCGGGGCTAGAGACCCAGTACTTC. It codes for CASSLENAGLETQYF.

The genes are TRBV11-2 and TRBJ1-2, with D uncertain. The germline V and J ends were trimmed by 5 bases and 4 bases, with 11 bases remaining between them. CDR3 size: 13 residues. Germline V gene sequence: CDR1 SGHAT, CDR2 FQNNGV. This chain's CDR3 is CASSLSDGYGYTF. CDR3 sequence (DNA): TGTGCCAGCAGCCTATCTGATGGCTATGGCTACACCTTC.

In its sample, this clone was seen a few times. V gene TRBV28 combines with J gene TRBJ2-5; TRBD2 agrees at 9 bases. Germline trimming cut 7 bases from V and 4 bases from J; bases unmatched to any gene: 10. The CDR3 contains 15 residues. CDR1 MDHEN and CDR2 SYDVKM come from the germline V gene. CDR3 sequence reads: CASTAGGAKGETQYF. Written as DNA, the CDR3 is TGTGCCAGCACGGCGGGGGGGGCCAAGGGAGAGACCCAGTACTTC.

This chain uses TRBV9 with TRBJ2-6, with D maybe TRBD2 (5 bases). CDR3 size: 14 residues. Per germline, CDR1 SGDLS and CDR2 YYNGEE. Trimming pared 3 bases from V and 2 bases from J, leaving 6 bases between. This CDR3 reads CASSAGTGANVLTF. CDR3 DNA: TGTGCCAGCAGCGCCGGGACTGGGGCCAACGTCCTGACTTTC.

The V call is TRBV5-1, the J call TRBJ1-1, with a possible D match to TRBD1 (5 bases). The CDR3 extends over 14 amino acids. In germline, CDR1 is SGHRS, CDR2 YFSETQ. Trimming removed 1 base from V and 3 bases from J, with 10 bases in between. CDR3 sequence (DNA): TGCGCCAGCAGCTTGTTCGGAGGGGACACTGAAGCTTTCTTT. The encoded protein is CASSLFGGDTEAFF.

The chain links TRBV2 to TRBJ1-1, with D unresolved. The CDR3 is 12 residues long. The germline gives CDR1 SNHLY, CDR2 FYNNEI. Trimming stripped 9 bases from V and 11 bases from J, with 19 bases between. CDR3 residues: CARGNSGMEAFF. CDR3 in DNA: TGTGCCAGGGGGAATTCGGGTATGGAGGCTTTCTTT. The full variable domain, with the rest looked up from reference TRBV2 and TRBJ1-1, is EPEVTQTPSHQVTQMGQEVILRCVPISNHLYFYWYRQILGQKVEFLVSFYNNEISEKSEIFDDQFSVERPDGSNFTLKIRSTKLEDSAMYFCARGNSGMEAFFGQGTRLTVV.

This clone was observed a few times. V usage is TRBV18 and J usage is TRBJ2-3; no clear D gene. Trimming stripped 5 bases from V and 2 bases from J, with 5 bases between. The CDR3 sequence is 12 residues long. Germline CDR1 KGHSH, CDR2 LQKENI. CDR3 nucleotides: TGTGCCAGCTCATCAATCACAGATACGCAGTATTTT. It codes for CASSSITDTQYF.

The V and J genes are TRBV6-5 and TRBJ2-5; D unresolved. Looked up from germline, CDR1 is MNHEY and CDR2 is SVGAGI. V was pared by 5 bases and J by 2 bases, with 3 bases between. The CDR3 is made up of 11 amino acids. This CDR3 reads CASSTQETQYF. CDR3 nucleotides: TGTGCCAGCAGTACGCAAGAGACCCAGTACTTC.